A selection of T cell receptor beta chains follows, all from one sample in a study of cytomegalovirus exposure and HLA in healthy donors. TCRdb keeps only in-frame clones here, not all; method: immunoSEQ multiplex PCR. The table includes some 120,000 clones, 70% to 85% detected once. The sequencing sample was made of PBMCs. Receptor source: a man between 18 and 29 years old in good health and CMV-seronegative. Both conserved end residues are part of each CDR3.

v_call cdr3_aa
TRBV27 CASSLTSRETQYF
TRBV19 CASSSTGPYGYTF
TRBV19 CASSTGTDRSSYEQYF
TRBV11-2 CASSSRDRGTDTQYF
TRBV25-1 CASSDGHGNQPQHF
TRBV7-9 CASSDTRGIAGAYNEQFF
TRBV9 CASSVAAASDSGNTIYF
TRBV5-1 CASSSGRTGLFSGANVLTF
TRBV4-1 CASSLQGNSPLHF
TRBV27 CASSLSAGTGYTF
TRBV18 CASSPRTGRAEAFF
TRBV11-2 CASSPDRGGYEQYF
TRBV19 CASHSIRQGKNANYGYTF
TRBV7-8 CASSSRTGASLEYYEQYF
TRBV7-2 CASSHGQLNTEAFF
TRBV7-2 CASRITGGLGNEQFF
TRBV19 CASSASGGRLGSPLHF
TRBV10-3 CAISESGTGSEKLFF
TRBV9 CASSSLQGYGYTF
TRBV7-2 CASSNQIGGARPFNQPQHF
TRBV6-1 CASTRTGHQPQHF
TRBV28 CASSLTGGNYGYTF
TRBV12-5 CASGKSGDYNYGYTF
TRBV7-9 CASSLALERVGYEQYF
TRBV7-7 CASSTGQVGEQYF
TRBV7-9 CASTWPDSKNEQYF
TRBV19 CASSRQGGTEAFF
TRBV5-1 CASSLDGQGLLAPLHF
TRBV16 CASSQSWSGGDYGYTF
TRBV6-6 CASRASGNTIYF
TRBV13 CASGGWKKETQYF
TRBV4-1 CASSLAGTDYEQYF
TRBV5-1 CASSLDSYNEQFF
TRBV29-1 CSVGFPQGKNGYTF
TRBV4-1 CASSPPGDGYTF
TRBV6-1 CASNMDRGADTQYF
TRBV6-1 CASKYRETLNGYTF